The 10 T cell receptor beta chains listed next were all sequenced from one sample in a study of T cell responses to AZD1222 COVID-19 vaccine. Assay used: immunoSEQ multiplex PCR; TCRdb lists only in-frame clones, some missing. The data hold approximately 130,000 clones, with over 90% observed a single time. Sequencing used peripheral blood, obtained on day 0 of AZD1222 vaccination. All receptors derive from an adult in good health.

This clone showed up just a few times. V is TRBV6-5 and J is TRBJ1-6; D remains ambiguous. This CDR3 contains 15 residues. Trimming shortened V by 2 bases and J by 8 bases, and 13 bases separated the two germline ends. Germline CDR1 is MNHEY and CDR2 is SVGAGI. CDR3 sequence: CASSYLQIGDSPLHF. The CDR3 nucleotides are TGTGCCAGCAGTTACCTACAGATTGGCGATTCACCCCTCCACTTT.

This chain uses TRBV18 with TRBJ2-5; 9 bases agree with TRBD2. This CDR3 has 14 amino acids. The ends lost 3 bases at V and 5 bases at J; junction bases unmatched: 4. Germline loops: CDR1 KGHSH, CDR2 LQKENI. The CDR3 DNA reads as TGTGCCAGCTCACCCGACCTAGCGGGGGAGACCCAGTACTTC. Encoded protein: CASSPDLAGETQYF.

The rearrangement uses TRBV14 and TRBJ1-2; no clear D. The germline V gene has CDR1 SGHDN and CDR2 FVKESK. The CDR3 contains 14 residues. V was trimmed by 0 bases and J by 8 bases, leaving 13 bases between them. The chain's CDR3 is CASSQDNRNWGYTF. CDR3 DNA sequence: TGTGCCAGCAGCCAAGATAATAGGAATTGGGGCTACACCTTC.

DNA for the CDR3: TGTGCCAGCAGTTTAAAAGCAGGGGGGGGCGCGGTAAATGGCTACACCTTC. Amino acids: CASSLKAGGGAVNGYTF. The V call is TRBV27, the J call TRBJ1-2; 7 bases match TRBD1. Germline V lookup: CDR1 MNHEY, CDR2 SMNVEV (reference sequence). This CDR3 comprises 17 residues. V lost 2 bases to trimming and J lost 6 bases; unmatched junction nucleotides: 15.

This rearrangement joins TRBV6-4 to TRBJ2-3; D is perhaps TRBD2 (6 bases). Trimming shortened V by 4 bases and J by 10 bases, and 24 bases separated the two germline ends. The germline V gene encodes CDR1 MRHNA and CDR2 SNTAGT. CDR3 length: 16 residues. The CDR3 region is CASSGGTGTPAQAQYF. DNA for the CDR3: TGTGCCAGCAGTGGCGGAACCGGGACTCCGGCCCAGGCGCAGTATTTT.

This chain's CDR3 is CASSLGQGYTDTQYF. CDR3 nucleotides: TGCGCCAGCAGCTTGGGACAGGGCTACACAGATACGCAGTATTTT. This sequence joins TRBV5-1 and TRBJ2-3; 7 bases are shared with TRBD1. The germline gives CDR1 SGHRS, CDR2 YFSETQ. Trimming at V came to 0 bases and at J to 2 bases, leaving 3 bases not matched to a gene. This CDR3 comprises 15 residues.

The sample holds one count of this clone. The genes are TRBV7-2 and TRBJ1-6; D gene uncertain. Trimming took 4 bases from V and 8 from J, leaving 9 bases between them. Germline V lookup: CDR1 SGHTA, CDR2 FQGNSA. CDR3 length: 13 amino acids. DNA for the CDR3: TGTGCCAGCAGCTCCCAGACTCATTCACCCCTCCACTTT. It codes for CASSSQTHSPLHF.

This CDR3 reads CASSPRLNQPQHF. The CDR3 DNA reads TGTGCCAGCAGCCCAAGACTCAATCAGCCCCAGCATTTT. The J gene is TRBJ1-5, the V gene TRBV12-3 or TRBV12-4; no reliable D call. The CDR3 consists of 13 residues. Trimming removed 6 bases from V and 3 bases from J, with 9 bases in between.

The CDR3 bases are TGTGCCAGTAGTCCAACCGCAGTTTCCTCTGGAAACACCATATATTTT. It specifies CASSPTAVSSGNTIYF. The chain uses TRBV19 and TRBJ1-3; no firm D call. Germline V CDR1 and CDR2: LNHDA, SQIVND (reference sequence). V was cut by 5 bases and J by 0 bases, with 14 bases left in between. CDR3 length equals 16 residues.

CDR3 in DNA: TGTGCCAGCAGCCCGAACCAGGGGGCGGGCTACACCTTC. Encoded protein: CASSPNQGAGYTF. The V call is TRBV12-3 or TRBV12-4, the J call TRBJ1-2, with 8 bases that match TRBD1. V lost 6 bases, J lost 8 bases, and 8 bases stayed unmatched. The CDR3 is 13 residues long.